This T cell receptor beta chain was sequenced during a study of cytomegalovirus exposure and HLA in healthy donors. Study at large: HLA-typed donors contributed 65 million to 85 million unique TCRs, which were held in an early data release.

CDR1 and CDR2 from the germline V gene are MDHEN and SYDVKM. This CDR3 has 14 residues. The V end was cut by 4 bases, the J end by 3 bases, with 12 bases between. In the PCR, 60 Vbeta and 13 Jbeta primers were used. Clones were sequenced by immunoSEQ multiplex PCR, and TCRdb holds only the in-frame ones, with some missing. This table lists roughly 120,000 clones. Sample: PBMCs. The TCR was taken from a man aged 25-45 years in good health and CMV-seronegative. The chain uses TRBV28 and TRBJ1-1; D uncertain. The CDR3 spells CASSSSPGYTEAFF. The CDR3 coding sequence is TGTGCCAGCAGTTCTAGCCCGGGATACACTGAAGCTTTCTTT.